A selection of T cell receptor beta chains follows, all from one sample in a study of OX40 agonist ivuxolimab in advanced cancers. TCRdb's copy holds only in-frame clones and misses some; the assay was immunoSEQ multiplex PCR. The data contain approximately 120,000 clones, about 90% of them seen just once; the ten biggest clones take up 0.7% to 0.9%. The sample consisted of CD4+ or CD8+ T cells sorted from blood, taken in a trial of the OX40 agonist ivuxolimab. Every receptor here comes from an adult with an advanced solid tumor such as melanoma, head and neck, liver or kidney cancer. CDR3s include the opening cysteine and the closing phenylalanine or tryptophan. Expanded clones get a size class; other rows say once, few or many, or leave the size out.

cdr3_aa,v_call,clone_size
CASNGGTLSNQPQHF,TRBV28,NA
CASSVVVGGNEKLFF,TRBV9,NA
CASSLSGTGDITGELFF,TRBV27,once
CAIRWGLVNTEAFF,TRBV10-3,once
CASSLMGGINEQFF,TRBV7-3,NA
CASSLDRAYNEQFF,TRBV27,NA
CASSDWELSTDTQYF,TRBV6-1,NA
CAIRPDNSGNTIYF,TRBV10-3,NA
CASSPPRREVENEQFF,TRBV18,NA
CASSDSSGTGELFF,TRBV6-4,NA
CAISESSGRPSSYEQYF,TRBV10-3,NA
CASSVGQEANQPQHF,TRBV18,NA
CASSWAADRRGGEQFF,TRBV5-1,once
CASSFGTNGEKLFF,TRBV27,NA
CASSLTGATYEQYF,TRBV18,NA
CASSLSTGRGMNTEAFF,TRBV27,NA
CASSESGTLSYEQYF,TRBV7-9,NA
CAWSTRTGAGTEAFF,TRBV30,NA
CASSRPTGGISTGELFF,TRBV5-8,NA
CASRRSRQFF,TRBV10-1,NA
CASNGQGDAYEQYF,TRBV2,NA
CAWSEGSYNSPLHF,TRBV30,few
CASSQDRFAYNEQFF,TRBV4-3,NA
CASSVSGTDTQYF,TRBV6-4,NA
CASSLWPPYEQYF,TRBV19,NA
CASSPNRVTYNEQFF,TRBV5-6,NA
CASSLGISNQPQHF,TRBV28,NA
CASSVGLGDEKLFF,TRBV2,NA
CASSNPTGTDMNTEAFF,TRBV28,NA
CASSRQTNTEAFF,TRBV10-1,NA
CASSPGLSNTGELFF,TRBV18,once
CASSIGGYYGYTF,TRBV19,NA
CASSVQPTGAYGYTF,TRBV9,NA
CASSSSSTDTQYF,TRBV7-3,NA
CASSLNNDEQYF,TRBV5-5,NA
CASSPRGGNTEAFF,TRBV14,NA
CASSWDKALHEQYF,TRBV28,NA
CAWSPTGNTIYF,TRBV30,NA
CASSIAYTGVSTEAFF,TRBV19,NA
CASSEGGYEQYF,TRBV2,NA
CASRSPLGDGYTF,TRBV6-4,NA
CASSKSGVDEQFF,TRBV7-3,NA
CATSRDGYTEAFF,TRBV15,NA
CASSLGYEQYF,TRBV28,NA
CASSPPDGNTEAFF,TRBV18,once
CASSSDRGDYGYTF,TRBV7-3,NA
CASSLVLSGGASTDTQYF,TRBV11-3,NA
CASSIDLLAGGANNEQFF,TRBV19,NA
CASSGGPGGGTDTQYF,TRBV25-1,NA
CASSPQGSQPQHF,TRBV19,NA
CASSIKQGLGGSVTDTQYF,TRBV19,NA
CASSLDGGYQPQHF,TRBV5-1,NA
CASTPLSQGQPQHF,TRBV19,once